One sample yielded the 25 T cell receptor beta chains listed below, sequenced in a study of cytomegalovirus exposure and HLA in healthy donors. Repertoires were generated with immunoSEQ multiplex PCR, while TCRdb's copy carries only in-frame clones and drops some. This sample has about 250,000 clones, with about 90% found just once. Specimen: PBMCs. The source is a man aged 18 to 29 in good health and CMV-seropositive.

The rearrangement links TRBV5-1 to TRBJ1-5, with D uncertain. The germline V gene has CDR1 SGHRS and CDR2 YFSETQ. V was trimmed by 3 bases and J by 3 bases, leaving 7 bases between them. The CDR3 runs 13 residues. Here the CDR3 reads CASSSTPNQPQHF. DNA of the CDR3: TGCGCCAGCAGCTCGACGCCCAATCAGCCCCAGCATTTT. Full variable domain (outside the CDR3, taken from reference TRBV5-1 and TRBJ1-5): KAGVTQTPRYLIKTRGQQVTLSCSPISGHRSVSWYQQTPGQGLQFLFEYFSETQRNKGNFPGRFSGRQFSNSRSEMNVSTLELGDSALYLCASSSTPNQPQHFGDGTRLSIL.

Note on this clone: Other DNA sequences of this sample code for an identical CDR3. The chain is built from TRBV30 and TRBJ1-5; 7 bases map to TRBD1. Germline V gene data show CDR1 as GTSNPN and CDR2 as SVGIG (reference sequence). The CDR3 length is 15 residues. The junction had 3 bases not matched to a gene; V was cut back by 1 base and J by 0 bases. The CDR3 nucleotides read TGTGCCTGGAGTGGGGGGACAGCTAGCAATCAGCCCCAGCATTTT. It specifies CAWSGGTASNQPQHF.

The chain joins TRBV9 to TRBJ2-7, with 9 bases lining up with TRBD2. Germline lookup yields CDR1 SGDLS and CDR2 YYNGEE. The CDR3 has 15 residues. J gave up 7 bases and V 0 bases, and 8 bases lay outside the gene matches. Written as DNA, the CDR3 is TGTGCCAGCAGCGTAGGAAATAGCGGGAGTGGTGAGCAGTACTTC. It specifies CASSVGNSGSGEQYF.

The V call is TRBV9, the J call TRBJ1-1, with D unclear. The CDR3 is 15 residues long. The germline V gene has CDR1 SGDLS and CDR2 YYNGEE. V lost 3 bases and J 3 bases, leaving 15 bases between the germline ends. The CDR3 nucleotides read TGTGCCAGCAGCGCGACTTTGCGGGAGGACACTGAAGCTTTCTTT. This encodes CASSATLREDTEAFF.

The rearrangement joins TRBV5-6 to TRBJ2-2, with 12 bases identical to TRBD1. Trimming removed 6 bases from V and 3 bases from J; junction bases left unmatched: 12. CDR1 SGHDT and CDR2 YYEEEE come from the germline V gene. CDR3 size: 18 residues. CDR3 residues: CASKEAGTGGWDTGELFF. CDR3 in DNA: TGTGCCAGCAAGGAGGCCGGGACAGGGGGCTGGGACACCGGGGAGCTGTTTTTT.

J is TRBJ2-3 and V is TRBV5-1, with D maybe TRBD2 (5 bases). CDR1 and CDR2 from the germline V gene are SGHRS and YFSETQ. The CDR3 contains 16 residues. V lost 4 bases and J lost 4, with 19 bases in between. CDR3 coding DNA: TGCGCCAGCAGCCGAGGAAATAGCGATATCGCAGATACGCAGTATTTT. Its protein product is CASSRGNSDIADTQYF.

The chain employs TRBV19 and TRBJ1-1, with 7 bases that match TRBD1. The germline V gene has CDR1 LNHDA and CDR2 SQIVND (reference sequence). CDR3 length: 15 amino acids. The ends lost 5 bases at V and 1 base at J; junction bases unmatched: 7. The CDR3 sequence: CASSPSRQGNTEAFF. CDR3 nucleotide sequence: TGTGCCAGTAGTCCGTCCCGACAGGGGAACACTGAAGCTTTCTTT.

The genes are TRBV5-1 and TRBJ2-1; the D gene could be TRBD1 or TRBD2 (6 bases each). The germline V gene has CDR1 SGHRS and CDR2 YFSETQ. The ends were cut back, 5 bases at V and 4 bases at J, with 13 bases in the middle. The CDR3 extends over 14 amino acids. The CDR3 DNA reads as TGCGCCAGCAGTCGAACAGGGACTTACAATGAGCAGTTCTTC. Encoded protein: CASSRTGTYNEQFF.

The chain uses TRBV7-2 and TRBJ2-3; no reliable D call. The germline V gene encodes CDR1 SGHTA and CDR2 FQGNSA. The CDR3 sequence is 15 residues long. V dropped 5 bases and J dropped 2 bases, with 14 bases sitting between them. The CDR3 nucleotides are TGTGCCAGCAGCCCACTGGTAGCCTCCACAGATACGCAGTATTTT. It codes for CASSPLVASTDTQYF.

The V call is TRBV5-4, the J call TRBJ1-1; no clear D gene. The CDR3 has 14 amino acids. V lost 4 bases and J lost 3, with 13 bases in between. CDR1 is SGHNT and CDR2 is YYREEE in the germline V gene (reference sequence). CDR3 sequence reads: CASSRTTRDTEAFF. The CDR3 nucleotides are TGTGCCAGCAGCCGCACAACTCGGGACACTGAAGCTTTCTTT. Full variable domain (missing parts from reference TRBV5-4 and TRBJ1-1): ETGVTQSPTHLIKTRGQQVTLRCSSQSGHNTVSWYQQALGQGPQFIFQYYREEENGRGNFPPRFSGLQFPNYSSELNVNALELDDSALYLCASSRTTRDTEAFFGQGTRLTVV.

In its sample, this clone was seen once. CDR3 sequence: CASSGGDSYLGYTF. The CDR3 DNA reads TGTGCCAGCAGCGGGGGGGACAGTTATCTTGGCTACACCTTC. This sequence joins TRBV9 and TRBJ1-2; 7 nucleotides line up with TRBD1. The germline V gene encodes CDR1 SGDLS and CDR2 YYNGEE. The CDR3 spans 14 residues. The V segment lost 3 bases and the J segment 7 bases; nucleotides outside the gene matches: 9.

The chain is built from TRBV4-3 and TRBJ2-3; TRBD1 aligns across 8 bases. The trim removed 0 bases at V and 4 bases at J, leaving 6 bases unmatched. The CDR3 covers 16 residues. Germline V lookup: CDR1 LGHNA, CDR2 YSLEER. The CDR3 loop reads CASSQERTGIADTQYF. CDR3 sequence (DNA): TGCGCCAGCAGCCAAGAACGGACAGGGATCGCAGATACGCAGTATTTT.

The chain combines TRBV4-3 with TRBJ2-1; D unresolved. This CDR3 contains 16 residues. V lost 0 bases to trimming and J lost 4 bases, with 13 bases between them. Per the germline V gene, CDR1 is LGHNA and CDR2 is YSLEER. CDR3 nucleotides: TGCGCCAGCAGCCAAGATTCGACGCCCAGGTACAATGAGCAGTTCTTC. Its protein is CASSQDSTPRYNEQFF.

This clone is a singleton in its sample. The chain is built from TRBV27 and TRBJ2-7, with D unclear. Germline V lookup: CDR1 MNHEY, CDR2 SMNVEV (reference sequence). With 0 bases removed from V and 0 bases from J, the gap between germline ends came to 9 bases. The CDR3 sequence is 15 residues long. Written as DNA, the CDR3 is TGTGCCAGCAGTTTATCGTGGAAGAGCTCCTACGAGCAGTACTTC. It encodes CASSLSWKSSYEQYF.

This clone has just a few counts. This chain uses TRBV6-5 with TRBJ1-2; a weak D match, TRBD1 (6 bases). CDR1 is MNHEY, CDR2 SVGAGI, per germline. Trimming shortened V by 2 bases and J by 4 bases, and 8 bases separated the two germline ends. The CDR3 is 13 residues long. CDR3 loop: CASSYGQSYGYTF. In DNA, the CDR3 is TGTGCCAGCAGTTACGGACAGAGCTATGGCTACACCTTC.

J is TRBJ1-5 and V is TRBV6-1; no firm D call. The germline V and J ends were trimmed by 4 bases and 1 base, with 5 bases remaining between them. From germline, CDR1 is MNHNS and CDR2 SASEGT. The CDR3 consists of 13 residues. CDR3 amino acids: CASSGRSNQPQHF. The CDR3 DNA follows: TGTGCCAGCAGTGGACGAAGCAATCAGCCCCAGCATTTT.

This chain links TRBV28 with TRBJ2-7; 9 nucleotides match TRBD2. V shed 2 bases and J 5 bases; nucleotides not matched to a gene: 7. Looked up from germline, CDR1 is MDHEN and CDR2 is SYDVKM. The CDR3 runs 15 residues. Here the CDR3 DNA reads TGTGCCAGCAGTTTAGTGCTAGCGGGAATGAACGAGCAGTACTTC. Translating gives CASSLVLAGMNEQYF.

This clone is a singleton in its sample. This rearrangement joins TRBV4-1 to TRBJ1-5; TRBD1 might be the D (5 bases). The CDR3 runs to 15 residues. Germline CDR1 is MGHRA and CDR2 is YSYEKL. V lost 1 base and J lost 6, with 13 bases in between. CDR3 sequence reads: CASSQVRGGVQPQHF. The CDR3 nucleotides read TGCGCCAGCAGCCAAGTAAGAGGAGGGGTTCAGCCCCAGCATTTT.

For this clone: Other DNA sequences in the sample encode the same CDR3. The chain combines TRBV5-6 with TRBJ2-7; no firm D call. CDR3 length: 13 amino acids. Germline lookup yields CDR1 SGHDT and CDR2 YYEEEE. V was cut by 0 bases and J by 1 base, with 5 bases left in between. The CDR3 DNA follows: TGTGCCAGCAGCTTGGGAGTATCCTACGAGCAGTACTTC. Translating it yields CASSLGVSYEQYF.

The chain is built from TRBV29-1 and TRBJ2-2; 11 positions agree with TRBD2. This CDR3 is 17 amino acids long. The junction had 11 bases not matched to a gene; V was cut back by 3 bases and J by 5 bases. Looked up from germline, CDR1 is SQVTM and CDR2 is ANQGSEA. CDR3: CSVEVASGRLRTGELFF. The DNA of the CDR3 is TGCAGCGTTGAGGTGGCTAGCGGGAGGTTGAGGACCGGGGAGCTGTTTTTT.

This clone was seen only a few times. The chain has TRBV23-1 and TRBJ1-2; D not certain. TRBV23-1 belongs to the ORF category, with a function that is uncertain. Trimming removed 1 base at V and 4 bases at J, with 13 bases between. The CDR3 has 15 residues. The CDR3 DNA reads TGCGCCAGCAGTCAATTCGGCGGGTTGAGCTATGGCTACACCTTC. Translation: CASSQFGGLSYGYTF.

J is TRBJ2-1 and V is TRBV29-1; 9 nucleotides agree with TRBD1. V gave up 7 bases and J gave up 6 bases; unmatched junction bases: 7. CDR1 is SQVTM, CDR2 ANQGSEA, per germline. The CDR3 spans 13 residues. The DNA of the CDR3 is TGCAGCGGGGGACAGGGCTGGGGCAATGAGCAGTTCTTC. Translated: CSGGQGWGNEQFF.

The chain employs TRBV7-6 and TRBJ2-1, with TRBD2 matching 13 bases. From germline, CDR1 is SGHVS and CDR2 FNYEAQ. After removal of 1 base from V and 4 bases from J, the junction contained 4 bases not matched to a gene. This CDR3 spans 17 amino acids. This CDR3 is CASSLGAGLAGYNEQFF. The CDR3 DNA is TGTGCCAGCAGCTTAGGCGCGGGACTAGCGGGATACAATGAGCAGTTCTTC.

The chain couples TRBV5-1 to TRBJ2-3; maybe TRBD1 (6 bases). The CDR3 spans 15 residues. The V gene lost 4 bases and the J gene lost 2 bases, with 14 bases spanning the gap. Per germline, CDR1 SGHRS and CDR2 YFSETQ. CDR3 amino acids: CASSARQVSTDTQYF. As DNA, the CDR3 is TGCGCCAGCAGCGCGAGACAGGTTTCCACAGATACGCAGTATTTT.

This clone was recorded once. The genes are TRBV7-2 and TRBJ1-2; D might be TRBD1 (6 bases). Germline CDR1 and CDR2: SGHTA and FQGNSA. The CDR3 length is 15 residues. V lost 1 base and J 4 bases, leaving 13 bases between the germline ends. The CDR3 nucleotides read TGTGCCAGCAGCTTAGAGGGGACAATAGGCTATGGCTACACCTTC. This translates into CASSLEGTIGYGYTF.